This is a list of T cell receptor beta chains from one sample in a study of T-cell reconstitution after alpha-beta-depleted transplantation in children. One entry per CDR3 protein results from TCRdb running MiXCR on the PCR reads. The data show more than 200,000 distinct CDR3 sequences, roughly a quarter seen once. The sequenced sample was PBMCs, mostly from graft donor cells, obtained 360 days after TCRalphabeta/CD19-depleted stem cell transplant. The receptors stem from a female patient aged 2 to 10 who had a stem cell transplant for congenital amegakaryocytic thrombocytopenia, so the T cells may come from the graft donor. Both conserved end residues are part of each CDR3. A D gene is named only where the DNA matches it firmly. Clone size is not always given. Where it is, it says once, few, many or a class for expanded clones.

V	J	D	size	CDR3	DNA
TRBV28	TRBJ1-2	NA	few	CASRSQEFTYYTF	TGTGCCAGCAGGAGCCAAGAGTTCACTTACTACACCTTC
TRBV4-1	TRBJ2-5	NA	few	CASSHHGLGQETQYF	TGCGCCAGCAGCCATCACGGACTGGGCCAAGAGACCCAGTACTTC
TRBV5-1	TRBJ1-4	NA	many	CASSLEATNEKLFF	TGCGCCAGCAGCCTAGAAGCAACTAATGAAAAACTGTTTTTT
TRBV7-9	TRBJ2-1	NA	NA	CASAYVGHNEQFF	TGTGCCAGCGCATACGTTGGGCACAATGAGCAGTTCTTC
TRBV29-1	TRBJ1-2	NA	many	CSGKDRFYGYTF	TGCAGCGGGAAGGACAGATTCTATGGCTACACCTTC
TRBV12-3/TRBV12-4	TRBJ1-1	NA	NA	CASRWTVRATEAFF	TGTGCCAGCAGATGGACAGTTAGGGCCACTGAAGCTTTCTTT
TRBV10-3	TRBJ2-2	TRBD2	many	CAIGPRLAGSTGELFF	TGTGCCATCGGCCCCCGACTAGCGGGAAGCACCGGGGAGCTGTTTTTT
TRBV5-1	TRBJ2-1	TRBD2	few	CASSLGGSGMDEQFF	TGCGCCAGCAGCCTTGGTGGTAGCGGGATGGATGAGCAGTTCTTC
TRBV12-3/TRBV12-4	TRBJ2-3	NA	NA	CASSLLARGTDTQYF	TGTGCCAGCAGTTTATTGGCGAGAGGCACAGATACGCAGTATTTT
TRBV2	TRBJ2-3	NA	few	CASRATALWGTDTQYF	TGTGCCAGCAGGGCGACTGCGCTGTGGGGCACAGATACGCAGTATTTT
TRBV19	TRBJ2-2	NA	NA	CASSIQGHGELFF	TGTGCCAGTAGTATACAGGGACACGGGGAGCTGTTTTTT
TRBV4-1	TRBJ1-1	TRBD1	few	CASSRYLPGQDTEAFF	TGCGCCAGCAGCCGATACCTCCCCGGACAGGACACTGAAGCTTTCTTT
TRBV5-8	TRBJ2-7	TRBD2	few	CASSLYPSGYEQYF	TGTGCCAGCAGCTTGTATCCTAGCGGCTACGAGCAGTACTTC
TRBV25-1	TRBJ2-2	NA	few	CASTGDTGELFF	TGTGCCAGCACAGGGGACACCGGGGAGCTGTTTTTT
TRBV4-2	TRBJ1-1	NA	NA	CASSQVIGLNTEAFF	TGTGCCAGCAGCCAAGTAATCGGCTTGAACACTGAAGCTTTCTTT
TRBV4-2	TRBJ2-3	TRBD1	few	CASSQEGTGGLDTQYF	TGTGCCAGCAGCCAGGAAGGGACAGGGGGTTTGGATACGCAGTATTTT
TRBV3-1	TRBJ2-5	TRBD2	NA	CASSHVGGGFVGTQYF	TGTGCCAGCAGCCACGTCGGGGGGGGCTTCGTTGGGACCCAGTACTTC
TRBV6-1	TRBJ2-1	NA	NA	CASTTFRGVKQFF	TGTGCCAGCACCACCTTTCGCGGGGTAAAGCAGTTCTTC
TRBV4-2	TRBJ2-7	TRBD2	few	CASSQVGLGDYEQYF	TGTGCCAGCAGCCAAGTCGGACTAGGGGACTACGAGCAGTACTTC
TRBV20-1	TRBJ2-1	TRBD2	few	CSARLAAPYNEQFF	TGCAGTGCTAGACTAGCGGCACCATACAATGAGCAGTTCTTC
TRBV28	TRBJ2-4	TRBD1	few	CASSGRGQPKNIQYF	TGTGCCAGCAGTGGCAGGGGGCAACCCAAAAACATTCAGTACTTC
TRBV20-1	TRBJ2-3	TRBD2	NA	CSGGLAGGHSTDTQYF	TGCAGTGGGGGACTAGCGGGAGGCCATAGCACAGATACGCAGTATTTT